A selection of T cell receptor beta chains follows, all from one sample in a study of shared clonotypes between healthy human individuals. TCRdb's table, derived via immunoSEQ multiplex PCR, lists solely in-frame clones and lacks some. The top ten clones hold more than 1.5% of a sample with around 1.9 million clones, 93% of them seen once. The sample taken for sequencing was naive CD8+ T cells from PBMCs. Receptor source: a man aged 18 to 30 in good health. Some clones in this sample may be carry-over from other donors' samples. Each CDR3 is given with its conserved first and last residue. Fields, in order: CDR3 length, V gene, clone size, D gene, J gene, CDR3 protein, CDR3 DNA. D genes are given only for firm matches. Size is stated for part of the rows, as once, few or many counts, or as a class when the clone is expanded.

cdr3_length: 17; v_call: TRBV19; clone_size: NA; d_call: TRBD1; j_call: TRBJ1-1; cdr3_aa: CASSQTGGRILNTEAFF; cdr3_nt: TGTGCCAGTAGCCAGACAGGGGGCAGAATTTTGAACACTGAAGCTTTCTTT
cdr3_length: 16; v_call: TRBV27; clone_size: NA; d_call: NA; j_call: TRBJ1-1; cdr3_aa: CASSLTLNYLNTEAFF; cdr3_nt: TGTGCCAGCAGTCTGACCTTAAACTATCTAAACACTGAAGCTTTCTTT
cdr3_length: 16; v_call: TRBV9; clone_size: NA; d_call: NA; j_call: TRBJ2-2; cdr3_aa: CASSPSGSANTGELFF; cdr3_nt: TGTGCCAGCAGTCCCTCGGGGAGCGCGAACACCGGGGAGCTGTTTTTT
cdr3_length: 15; v_call: TRBV4-3; clone_size: NA; d_call: NA; j_call: TRBJ1-5; cdr3_aa: CASSQDWEGMQGQHF; cdr3_nt: TGCGCCAGCAGCCAAGATTGGGAGGGGATGCAAGGCCAGCATTTT
cdr3_length: 17; v_call: TRBV10-3; clone_size: NA; d_call: TRBD2; j_call: TRBJ2-1; cdr3_aa: CAIRDRLAGEGSNEQFF; cdr3_nt: TGTGCCATCAGGGATCGACTAGCGGGAGAAGGTTCCAATGAGCAGTTCTTC
cdr3_length: 18; v_call: TRBV4-1; clone_size: NA; d_call: TRBD2; j_call: TRBJ2-5; cdr3_aa: CASSQGTSGTPGQETQYF; cdr3_nt: TGCGCCAGCAGCCAGGGGACTAGCGGAACCCCAGGCCAGGAGACCCAGTACTTC
cdr3_length: 16; v_call: TRBV6-5; clone_size: NA; d_call: TRBD2; j_call: TRBJ2-1; cdr3_aa: CASSYSGLAHYNEQFF; cdr3_nt: TGTGCCAGCAGTTACTCGGGACTAGCTCATTACAATGAGCAGTTCTTC
cdr3_length: 21; v_call: TRBV4-1; clone_size: NA; d_call: NA; j_call: TRBJ2-1; cdr3_aa: CASSQGWDQPPRLSPGNEQFF; cdr3_nt: TGCGCCAGCAGCCAGGGTTGGGACCAACCACCGAGACTATCTCCTGGCAATGAGCAGTTCTTC
cdr3_length: 15; v_call: TRBV19; clone_size: NA; d_call: TRBD1; j_call: TRBJ1-2; cdr3_aa: CASSAEWGQDYGYTF; cdr3_nt: TGTGCCAGTAGTGCGGAGTGGGGACAGGACTATGGCTACACCTTC
cdr3_length: 16; v_call: TRBV5-3; clone_size: NA; d_call: NA; j_call: TRBJ2-2; cdr3_aa: CARSSGSRDRTGELFF; cdr3_nt: TGTGCCAGAAGCTCAGGGTCCCGGGATCGGACCGGGGAGCTGTTTTTT
cdr3_length: 14; v_call: TRBV10-3; clone_size: NA; d_call: NA; j_call: TRBJ2-2; cdr3_aa: CAIGDPGSTGELFF; cdr3_nt: TGTGCCATCGGGGACCCGGGCAGCACCGGGGAGCTGTTTTTT
cdr3_length: 14; v_call: TRBV19; clone_size: NA; d_call: TRBD2; j_call: TRBJ2-2; cdr3_aa: CASSSIAGHRELFF; cdr3_nt: TGTGCCAGTAGTTCTATAGCGGGACACCGGGAGCTGTTTTTT
cdr3_length: 16; v_call: TRBV25-1; clone_size: NA; d_call: NA; j_call: TRBJ2-2; cdr3_aa: CASTAGPGSVSGELFF; cdr3_nt: TGTGCCAGCACGGCCGGCCCGGGGAGTGTGTCCGGGGAGCTGTTTTTT
cdr3_length: 16; v_call: TRBV4-1; clone_size: NA; d_call: TRBD2; j_call: TRBJ2-1; cdr3_aa: CASSATVLAGYNEQFF; cdr3_nt: TGCGCCAGCAGCGCTACCGTACTAGCGGGGTACAATGAGCAGTTCTTC
cdr3_length: 18; v_call: TRBV27; clone_size: NA; d_call: TRBD2; j_call: TRBJ2-5; cdr3_aa: CASSLPCREGLHQETQYF; cdr3_nt: TGTGCCAGCAGTTTACCCTGCCGGGAGGGGCTCCACCAAGAGACCCAGTACTTC
cdr3_length: 15; v_call: TRBV5-1; clone_size: NA; d_call: TRBD1; j_call: TRBJ1-2; cdr3_aa: CASSLGPGGLDGYTF; cdr3_nt: TGCGCCAGCAGCTTGGGCCCAGGGGGTTTGGATGGCTACACCTTC
cdr3_length: 14; v_call: TRBV6-5; clone_size: NA; d_call: NA; j_call: TRBJ2-2; cdr3_aa: CASSYSRGAAELFF; cdr3_nt: TGTGCCAGCAGTTACTCGAGGGGGGCGGCGGAGCTGTTTTTT
cdr3_length: 18; v_call: TRBV9; clone_size: NA; d_call: TRBD2; j_call: TRBJ2-3; cdr3_aa: CASSVSGKVAGSTDTQYF; cdr3_nt: TGTGCCAGCAGCGTTTCGGGTAAGGTAGCGGGGAGCACAGATACGCAGTATTTT
cdr3_length: 19; v_call: TRBV28; clone_size: NA; d_call: TRBD2; j_call: TRBJ2-7; cdr3_aa: CASSLWKAVSREGTYEQYF; cdr3_nt: TGTGCCAGCAGTTTATGGAAGGCCGTGTCGCGGGAGGGGACTTACGAGCAGTACTTC
cdr3_length: 16; v_call: TRBV4-1; clone_size: NA; d_call: NA; j_call: TRBJ1-2; cdr3_aa: CASSQAPVGVAHGYTF; cdr3_nt: TGCGCCAGCAGCCAAGCTCCGGTTGGTGTTGCCCATGGCTACACCTTC
cdr3_length: 16; v_call: TRBV2; clone_size: NA; d_call: TRBD2; j_call: TRBJ2-2; cdr3_aa: CASSPASGRDTGELFF; cdr3_nt: TGTGCCAGCAGTCCCGCTAGCGGGAGGGACACCGGGGAGCTGTTTTTT
cdr3_length: 19; v_call: TRBV19; clone_size: NA; d_call: NA; j_call: TRBJ2-6; cdr3_aa: CASSIAEAGAFSGANVLTF; cdr3_nt: TGTGCCAGTAGTATAGCTGAGGCAGGGGCCTTCTCTGGGGCCAACGTCCTGACTTTC
cdr3_length: 16; v_call: TRBV5-1; clone_size: NA; d_call: TRBD1; j_call: TRBJ2-4; cdr3_aa: CASSYDQTGRRSIQYF; cdr3_nt: TGCGCCAGCAGCTACGACCAGACAGGGAGAAGGAGCATTCAGTACTTC
cdr3_length: 15; v_call: TRBV6-6; clone_size: NA; d_call: NA; j_call: TRBJ2-1; cdr3_aa: CASRYWGDSYNEQFF; cdr3_nt: TGTGCCAGCCGGTATTGGGGGGACTCCTACAATGAGCAGTTCTTC
cdr3_length: 15; v_call: TRBV6-1; clone_size: NA; d_call: TRBD2; j_call: TRBJ2-7; cdr3_aa: CASSEGTSAAYEQYF; cdr3_nt: TGTGCCAGCAGTGAAGGGACTAGCGCCGCCTACGAGCAGTACTTC
cdr3_length: 16; v_call: TRBV4-1; clone_size: NA; d_call: TRBD1; j_call: TRBJ2-1; cdr3_aa: CASSQQPGQGTNEQFF; cdr3_nt: TGCGCCAGTAGCCAGCAACCGGGACAGGGGACCAATGAGCAGTTCTTC
cdr3_length: 14; v_call: TRBV7-6; clone_size: NA; d_call: NA; j_call: TRBJ1-5; cdr3_aa: CASSLGGTNQPQHF; cdr3_nt: TGTGCCAGCAGCTTAGGCGGCACCAATCAGCCCCAGCATTTT
cdr3_length: 16; v_call: TRBV27; clone_size: NA; d_call: NA; j_call: TRBJ2-2; cdr3_aa: CASSLFVQPNTGELFF; cdr3_nt: TGTGCCAGCAGTTTATTTGTCCAGCCGAACACCGGGGAGCTGTTTTTT
cdr3_length: 14; v_call: TRBV10-3; clone_size: NA; d_call: TRBD2; j_call: TRBJ2-1; cdr3_aa: CAIKGTSGINEQFF; cdr3_nt: TGTGCCATCAAAGGGACTAGCGGGATCAATGAGCAGTTCTTC
cdr3_length: 15; v_call: TRBV9; clone_size: NA; d_call: TRBD2; j_call: TRBJ2-7; cdr3_aa: CASSVDGRGTYEQYF; cdr3_nt: TGTGCCAGCAGCGTAGACGGGAGGGGCACCTACGAGCAGTACTTC
cdr3_length: 16; v_call: TRBV11-2; clone_size: NA; d_call: NA; j_call: TRBJ2-4; cdr3_aa: CASSSPGLKAKNIQYF; cdr3_nt: TGTGCCAGCAGCTCTCCGGGACTTAAAGCCAAAAACATTCAGTACTTC
cdr3_length: 13; v_call: TRBV27; clone_size: NA; d_call: NA; j_call: TRBJ1-5; cdr3_aa: CASRPSRGQPQHF; cdr3_nt: TGTGCCAGCAGACCTTCCAGGGGTCAGCCCCAGCATTTT
cdr3_length: 18; v_call: TRBV4-1; clone_size: NA; d_call: TRBD1; j_call: TRBJ1-1; cdr3_aa: CASSLRGDRVAFNTEAFF; cdr3_nt: TGCGCCAGCAGCCTCCGGGGGGACAGGGTCGCGTTCAACACTGAAGCTTTCTTT
cdr3_length: 13; v_call: TRBV28; clone_size: NA; d_call: NA; j_call: TRBJ2-7; cdr3_aa: CASSLTVSYEQYF; cdr3_nt: TGTGCCAGCAGTTTAACAGTCTCCTACGAGCAGTACTTC
cdr3_length: 11; v_call: TRBV29-1; clone_size: NA; d_call: NA; j_call: TRBJ2-7; cdr3_aa: CSVEGRYEQYF; cdr3_nt: TGCAGCGTTGAAGGACGCTACGAGCAGTACTTC
cdr3_length: 15; v_call: TRBV6-5; clone_size: NA; d_call: TRBD2; j_call: TRBJ2-3; cdr3_aa: CASSAGLANTDTQYF; cdr3_nt: TGTGCCAGCAGTGCCGGACTAGCGAACACAGATACGCAGTATTTT
cdr3_length: 15; v_call: TRBV4-1; clone_size: NA; d_call: NA; j_call: TRBJ2-2; cdr3_aa: CASSQVLTNTGELFF; cdr3_nt: TGCGCCAGCAGCCAAGTCTTGACGAACACCGGGGAGCTGTTTTTT
cdr3_length: 14; v_call: TRBV9; clone_size: NA; d_call: NA; j_call: TRBJ2-7; cdr3_aa: CASSVGGPSYEQYF; cdr3_nt: TGTGCCAGCAGCGTTGGGGGGCCGTCCTACGAGCAGTACTTC
cdr3_length: 13; v_call: TRBV29-1; clone_size: once; d_call: NA; j_call: TRBJ2-3; cdr3_aa: CSATPNRPDTQYF; cdr3_nt: TGCAGCGCAACCCCAAACCGTCCAGATACGCAGTATTTT
cdr3_length: 14; v_call: TRBV6-6; clone_size: few; d_call: TRBD1; j_call: TRBJ2-7; cdr3_aa: CASSYSQGADEQYF; cdr3_nt: TGTGCCAGCAGTTACTCTCAGGGGGCTGACGAGCAGTACTTC
cdr3_length: 13; v_call: TRBV7-3; clone_size: NA; d_call: NA; j_call: TRBJ2-7; cdr3_aa: CASSPGGDYEQYF; cdr3_nt: TGTGCCAGCAGCCCCGGGGGTGACTACGAGCAGTACTTC
cdr3_length: 17; v_call: TRBV9; clone_size: NA; d_call: NA; j_call: TRBJ2-2; cdr3_aa: CASSPGLGGQNTGELFF; cdr3_nt: TGTGCCAGCAGTCCGGGGTTGGGGGGACAGAACACCGGGGAGCTGTTTTTT
cdr3_length: 16; v_call: TRBV19; clone_size: once; d_call: NA; j_call: TRBJ1-4; cdr3_aa: CASSMGESATNEKLFF; cdr3_nt: TGTGCCAGTAGTATGGGAGAAAGCGCAACTAATGAAAAACTGTTTTTT
cdr3_length: 14; v_call: TRBV28; clone_size: once; d_call: NA; j_call: TRBJ2-7; cdr3_aa: CASSSILDRYEQYF; cdr3_nt: TGTGCCAGCAGTTCTATATTGGACAGATACGAGCAGTACTTC
cdr3_length: 17; v_call: TRBV7-9; clone_size: NA; d_call: TRBD1; j_call: TRBJ2-2; cdr3_aa: CASSLLQGPANTGELFF; cdr3_nt: TGTGCCAGCAGCTTATTACAGGGGCCCGCGAACACCGGGGAGCTGTTTTTT
cdr3_length: 15; v_call: TRBV27; clone_size: NA; d_call: TRBD1; j_call: TRBJ1-3; cdr3_aa: CASSVDRAWGNTIYF; cdr3_nt: TGTGCCAGCAGTGTGGACAGGGCGTGGGGAAACACCATATATTTT
cdr3_length: 12; v_call: TRBV7-8; clone_size: NA; d_call: NA; j_call: TRBJ2-3; cdr3_aa: CASRMGTDTQYF; cdr3_nt: TGTGCCAGTCGCATGGGCACAGATACGCAGTATTTT
cdr3_length: 14; v_call: TRBV9; clone_size: NA; d_call: NA; j_call: TRBJ2-7; cdr3_aa: CASSVDRNRGEQYF; cdr3_nt: TGTGCCAGCAGCGTAGACAGGAACCGGGGGGAGCAGTACTTC
cdr3_length: 15; v_call: TRBV4-1; clone_size: NA; d_call: NA; j_call: TRBJ2-4; cdr3_aa: CASSPLGSGKNIQYF; cdr3_nt: TGCGCCAGCAGCCCCTTGGGTAGCGGTAAAAACATTCAGTACTTC
cdr3_length: 16; v_call: TRBV4-1; clone_size: NA; d_call: NA; j_call: TRBJ2-3; cdr3_aa: CASSPRVGGSTDTQYF; cdr3_nt: TGCGCCAGCAGCCCCAGGGTGGGGGGTAGCACAGATACGCAGTATTTT
cdr3_length: 16; v_call: TRBV7-2; clone_size: NA; d_call: NA; j_call: TRBJ1-3; cdr3_aa: CASSLAGRTSGNTIYF; cdr3_nt: TGTGCCAGCAGCTTAGCCGGCCGCACCTCTGGAAACACCATATATTTT
cdr3_length: 16; v_call: TRBV11-2; clone_size: once; d_call: TRBD1; j_call: TRBJ1-1; cdr3_aa: CASSPRDRALVTEAFF; cdr3_nt: TGTGCCAGCAGTCCTAGGGACAGGGCCCTTGTAACTGAAGCTTTCTTT
cdr3_length: 15; v_call: TRBV23-1; clone_size: NA; d_call: NA; j_call: TRBJ2-3; cdr3_aa: CASSQTGSSTDTQYF; cdr3_nt: TGCGCCAGCAGCCAAACAGGGAGTAGCACAGATACGCAGTATTTT
cdr3_length: 12; v_call: TRBV9; clone_size: NA; d_call: NA; j_call: TRBJ2-1; cdr3_aa: CASASDYNEQFF; cdr3_nt: TGTGCCAGCGCTAGCGACTACAATGAGCAGTTCTTC
cdr3_length: 14; v_call: TRBV6-5; clone_size: NA; d_call: NA; j_call: TRBJ2-3; cdr3_aa: CASSYVGSGDTQYF; cdr3_nt: TGTGCCAGCAGTTACGTCGGGAGCGGGGATACGCAGTATTTT
cdr3_length: 15; v_call: TRBV15; clone_size: NA; d_call: NA; j_call: TRBJ2-7; cdr3_aa: CATSRELDRIYEQYF; cdr3_nt: TGTGCCACCAGCAGAGAACTGGACAGAATTTACGAGCAGTACTTC
cdr3_length: 13; v_call: TRBV5-6; clone_size: NA; d_call: NA; j_call: TRBJ1-3; cdr3_aa: CASSTRTGNTIYF; cdr3_nt: TGTGCCAGCAGCACCCGGACTGGAAACACCATATATTTT
cdr3_length: 14; v_call: TRBV27; clone_size: NA; d_call: NA; j_call: TRBJ2-5; cdr3_aa: CASRFGGGMETQYF; cdr3_nt: TGTGCCAGCAGATTTGGAGGGGGGATGGAGACCCAGTACTTC
cdr3_length: 14; v_call: TRBV7-2; clone_size: once; d_call: NA; j_call: TRBJ2-7; cdr3_aa: CASSFGLALSEQYF; cdr3_nt: TGTGCCAGCAGCTTTGGGCTAGCTCTCTCCGAGCAGTACTTC
cdr3_length: 14; v_call: TRBV7-9; clone_size: NA; d_call: TRBD1; j_call: TRBJ2-7; cdr3_aa: CASSSWTGGDEQYF; cdr3_nt: TGTGCCAGCAGCTCCTGGACAGGGGGAGACGAGCAGTACTTC